This T cell receptor (beta chain) emerged from a study of siplizumab effects on memory and regulatory T cells. Assay: immunoSEQ multiplex PCR; the TCRdb copy retains only in-frame clones and omits some. This sample has 90,000 to 120,000 clones, with around 94% found just once. The V gene's germline CDR1 is MNHNY and CDR2 SVGAGI (reference sequence). CDR3 size: 15 residues. V shed 4 bases and J 5 bases; nucleotides not matched to a gene: 10. Overall study results and limits: The majority of clones, roughly 75-95% of proliferating CD4+ or CD8+ clones, lacked an assignable naive or memory phenotype. Naive T cells seemed more diverse than memory cells; they also seemed major alloresponse contributors. The average Treg-derived proportion among mappable alloreactive CD4+ clones was 65% to 80% with siplizumab versus more than 25% in controls. Fewer alloreactive sequences mapped to unstimulated CD4+ memory cells under siplizumab.

Note on this clone: No antigen is known for it.

The chain uses TRBV6-6 and TRBJ2-5; 7 bases align to TRBD1. The receptor's source is a human donor in good health. Sequencing input: Tregs sorted from blood. CDR3 sequence (DNA): TGTGCCAGCAGTTCATATTCAGGGGGTGGGGAGACCCAGTACTTC. Residues: CASSSYSGGGETQYF.